This TCR beta chain was documented in a study of blood T cell repertoires in COVID-19. The CDR3 has 15 amino acids. The V gene's germline CDR1 is LNHDA and CDR2 SQIVND (reference sequence). V was clipped by 7 bases and J by 7 bases; unmatched bases: 8. The method was immunoSEQ multiplex PCR; TCRdb's version includes in-frame clones alone and lacks a portion of them. The sample contains 100,000 or so clones, 80% to 90% of which appear only once. The sequenced material came from peripheral blood. The rearrangement uses TRBV19 and TRBJ2-1; TRBD2 agrees at 12 bases. This clonotype was obtained from a human donor in a cohort sampled during active COVID-19. CDR3: CASTKLAGGPNEQFF. The CDR3, as DNA: TGTGCCAGTACCAAACTAGCGGGAGGCCCAAATGAGCAGTTCTTC.